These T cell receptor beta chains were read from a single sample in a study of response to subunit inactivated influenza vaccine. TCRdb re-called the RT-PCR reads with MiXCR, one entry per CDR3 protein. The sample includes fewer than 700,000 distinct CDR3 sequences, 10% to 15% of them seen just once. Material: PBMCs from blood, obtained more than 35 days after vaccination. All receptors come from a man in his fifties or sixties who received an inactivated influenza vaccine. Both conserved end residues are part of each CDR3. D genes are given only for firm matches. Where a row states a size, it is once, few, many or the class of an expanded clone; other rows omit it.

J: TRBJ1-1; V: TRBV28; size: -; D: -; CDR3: CASSPLRAKNTEAFF
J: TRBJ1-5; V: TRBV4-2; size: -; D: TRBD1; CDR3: CASSQGGTGRNQPQHF
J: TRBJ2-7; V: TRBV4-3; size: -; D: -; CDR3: CASSQAPGGAYEQYF
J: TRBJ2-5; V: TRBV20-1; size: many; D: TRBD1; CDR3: CSADRGGDETQYF
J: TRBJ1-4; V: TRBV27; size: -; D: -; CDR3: CASSRGFTNEKLFF
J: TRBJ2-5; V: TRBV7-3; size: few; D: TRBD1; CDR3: CASSPGQGTETQYF
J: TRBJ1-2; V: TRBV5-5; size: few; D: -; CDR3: CASSLYGDSYGYTF
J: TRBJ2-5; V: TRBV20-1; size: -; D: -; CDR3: CSARDPLGWEETQYF
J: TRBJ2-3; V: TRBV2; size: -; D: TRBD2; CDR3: CASTETSGRSSPKYF
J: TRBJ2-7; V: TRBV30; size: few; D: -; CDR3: CAWSLGHDYEQYF
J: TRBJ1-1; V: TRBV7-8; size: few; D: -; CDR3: CASSFGRSGTNTEAFF